This T cell receptor (beta chain) appears in the sequencing data of a study of blood T cell repertoires in COVID-19. This clone has a handful of counts. The CDR3 runs to 12 residues. The V gene lost 4 bases and the J gene lost 4 bases, with 10 bases spanning the gap. The V gene's germline CDR1 is SQVTM and CDR2 ANQGSEA. In the study's own analysis: Estimation of nucleated cell counts was performed using reference gene primer amplification. Profiled with immunoSEQ multiplex PCR; TCRdb holds only in-frame clones, not every one. V, J and clone size reflect that table, while D and trimming were determined from the DNA. The table has about 80,000 clones, around 86% seen once.

The chain joins TRBV29-1 to TRBJ1-1, with TRBD1 as a possible D gene (5 bases). Sequencing was performed on peripheral blood. The source of this sequence is a human donor in a cohort sampled during active COVID-19. CDR3 coding DNA: TGCAGCGTTGGGCAGGGAGGCACTGAAGCTTTCTTT. Translating gives CSVGQGGTEAFF.